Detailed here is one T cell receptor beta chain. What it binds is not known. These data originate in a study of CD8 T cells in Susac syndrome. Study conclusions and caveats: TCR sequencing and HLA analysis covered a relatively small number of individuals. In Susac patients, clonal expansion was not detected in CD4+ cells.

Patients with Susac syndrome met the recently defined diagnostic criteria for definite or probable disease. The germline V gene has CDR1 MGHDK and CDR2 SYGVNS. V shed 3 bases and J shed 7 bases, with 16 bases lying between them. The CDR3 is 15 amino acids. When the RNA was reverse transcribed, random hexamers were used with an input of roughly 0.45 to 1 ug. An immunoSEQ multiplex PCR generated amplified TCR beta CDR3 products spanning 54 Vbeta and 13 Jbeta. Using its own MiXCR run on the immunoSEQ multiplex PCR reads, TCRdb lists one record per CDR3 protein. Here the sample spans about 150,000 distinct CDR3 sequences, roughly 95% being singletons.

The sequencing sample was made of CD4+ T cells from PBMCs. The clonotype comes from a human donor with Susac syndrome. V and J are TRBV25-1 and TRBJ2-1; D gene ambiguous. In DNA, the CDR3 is TGTGCCAGCAGTGAGACCCAGGTCTTGCCTAATGAGCAGTTCTTC. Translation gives CASSETQVLPNEQFF.